The TCR beta chain described here comes from a study of CD8 T cells in ankylosing spondylitis. Germline V gene data show CDR1 as MNHNS and CDR2 as SASEGT. V trimming: 7 bases; J trimming: 6 bases; junction bases outside the gene matches: 10. The CDR3 is 14 amino acids. By quantitative 5'-RACE with molecular barcodes, the TCR beta libraries were made. TCRdb called the 5' RACE reads again in MiXCR, with one record for every CDR3 protein. The sample carries around 300,000 distinct CDR3 sequences, about 15% recorded once. Study-level findings and limits: Disease-linked clones were CD8+ and relatively rare in peripheral blood. Both synovial fluid and blood in reactive arthritis had previously been reported to carry some motif variants.

In this sample, this clonotype turned up a few times. Its cognate antigen is unknown. Sequenced input: blood, either unsorted or a sorted T cell fraction (not recorded which). This chain uses TRBV6-1 with TRBJ2-3; TRBD1 agrees at 7 bases. This clonotype was sampled from a male donor with ankylosing spondylitis or in good health (not recorded which). The CDR3 region has the DNA TGTGCCAGCACGATGACAGGGTCTGAGGATACGCAGTATTTT. Translation: CASTMTGSEDTQYF.